This T cell receptor (beta chain) was observed in a study of control samples from healthy donors and cancer patients. V was trimmed by 4 bases and J by 1 base, leaving 17 bases between them. The CDR3 totals 16 residues. Germline values: CDR1 SEHNR, CDR2 FQNEAQ (reference sequence). Repertoires were generated with immunoSEQ multiplex PCR, while TCRdb's copy carries only in-frame clones and drops some. The sample lists hundreds of thousands of clones, roughly 82% occurring once. This sequence originates from a woman in her sixties with lung cancer. The sample comprised PBMCs. The chain is built from TRBV7-9 and TRBJ2-7; D ambiguous. In DNA form, the CDR3 reads TGTGCCAGCAGCTCTATCAGTGATCACCCATCCTACGAGCAGTACTTC. As protein: CASSSISDHPSYEQYF.